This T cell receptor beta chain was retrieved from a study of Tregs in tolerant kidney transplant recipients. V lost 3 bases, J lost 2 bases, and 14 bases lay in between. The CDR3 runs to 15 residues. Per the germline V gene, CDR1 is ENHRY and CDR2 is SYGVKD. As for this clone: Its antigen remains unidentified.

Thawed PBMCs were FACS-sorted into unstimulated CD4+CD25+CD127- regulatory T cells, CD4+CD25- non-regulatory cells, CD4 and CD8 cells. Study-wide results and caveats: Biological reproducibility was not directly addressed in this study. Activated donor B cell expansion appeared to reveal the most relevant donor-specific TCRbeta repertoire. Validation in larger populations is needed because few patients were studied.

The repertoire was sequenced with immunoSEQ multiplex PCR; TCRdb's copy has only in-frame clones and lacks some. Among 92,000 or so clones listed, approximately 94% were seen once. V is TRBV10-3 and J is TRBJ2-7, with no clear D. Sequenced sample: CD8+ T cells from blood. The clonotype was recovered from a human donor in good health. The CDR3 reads CAISDPYNHTYEQYF. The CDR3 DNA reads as TGTGCCATCAGTGACCCCTATAACCATACCTACGAGCAGTACTTC.